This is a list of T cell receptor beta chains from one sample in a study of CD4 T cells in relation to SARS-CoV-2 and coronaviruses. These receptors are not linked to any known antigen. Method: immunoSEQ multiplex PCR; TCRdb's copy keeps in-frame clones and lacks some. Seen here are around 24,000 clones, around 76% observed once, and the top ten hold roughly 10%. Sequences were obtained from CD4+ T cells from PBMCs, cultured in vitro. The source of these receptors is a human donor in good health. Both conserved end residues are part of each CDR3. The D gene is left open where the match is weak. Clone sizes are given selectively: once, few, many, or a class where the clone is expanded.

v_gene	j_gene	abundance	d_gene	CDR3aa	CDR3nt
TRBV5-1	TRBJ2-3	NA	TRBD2	CASRPGTSGGPSSTDTQYF	TGCGCCAGCAGACCGGGGACTAGCGGGGGCCCCAGTAGCACAGATACGCAGTATTTT
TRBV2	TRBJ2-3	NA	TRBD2	CASSEGLGTSGFDTQYF	TGTGCCAGCAGTGAAGGGCTCGGGACTAGCGGGTTTGATACGCAGTATTTT
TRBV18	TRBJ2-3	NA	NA	CASSPPRGTGRTDTQYF	TGTGCCAGCTCACCACCGCGGGGCACGGGTCGCACAGATACGCAGTATTTT
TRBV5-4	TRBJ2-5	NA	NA	CASSLDRYQETQYF	TGTGCCAGCAGCTTGGACAGGTACCAAGAGACCCAGTACTTC
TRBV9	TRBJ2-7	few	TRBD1	CASSVRTGDEQYF	TGTGCCAGCAGCGTCCGGACAGGGGACGAGCAGTACTTC
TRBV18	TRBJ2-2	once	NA	CASSPGGGRNTGELFF	TGTGCCAGCTCACCGGGCGGTGGGAGGAACACCGGGGAGCTGTTTTTT
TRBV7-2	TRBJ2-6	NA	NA	CASSLVPTLSGANVLTF	TGTGCCAGCAGCTTAGTGCCAACCCTTTCTGGGGCCAACGTCCTGACTTTC
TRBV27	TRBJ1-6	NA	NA	CASSLSQSSYNSPLHF	TGTGCCAGCAGTTTATCTCAGAGCTCCTATAATTCACCCCTCCACTTT
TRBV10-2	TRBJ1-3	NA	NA	CASSPAAGNTIYF	TGCGCCAGCAGCCCCGCGGCTGGAAACACCATATATTTT
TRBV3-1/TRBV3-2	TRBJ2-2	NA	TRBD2	CASSQNVLADTGELFF	TGTGCCAGCAGCCAAAATGTCCTAGCGGACACCGGGGAGCTGTTTTTT
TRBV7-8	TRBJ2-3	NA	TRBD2	CASSFPGLAGVSTDTQYF	TGTGCCAGCAGCTTCCCGGGACTAGCGGGGGTGAGCACAGATACGCAGTATTTT
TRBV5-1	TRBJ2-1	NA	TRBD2	CASSLGSAGGSYNEQFF	TGCGCCAGCAGCTTGGGGTCCGCGGGGGGCTCCTACAATGAGCAGTTCTTC
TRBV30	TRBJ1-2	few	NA	CAWTQSGHTGYTF	TGTGCCTGGACCCAAAGCGGACACACTGGCTACACCTTC
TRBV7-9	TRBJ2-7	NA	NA	CASSLVPGDSGEQYF	TGTGCCAGCAGCTTAGTCCCGGGGGACAGCGGCGAGCAGTACTTC
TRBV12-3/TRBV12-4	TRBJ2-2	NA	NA	CASNRRNTGELFF	TGTGCCTCCAACCGGAGGAACACCGGGGAGCTGTTTTTT
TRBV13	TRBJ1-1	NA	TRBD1	CASSNGQGAGLSEAFF	TGTGCCAGCAGCAACGGACAGGGGGCGGGGCTGTCTGAAGCTTTCTTT
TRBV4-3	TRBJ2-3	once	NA	CASSLRTDTDTQYF	TGCGCCAGCAGCTTGCGGACAGACACAGATACGCAGTATTTT
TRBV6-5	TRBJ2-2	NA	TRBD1	CASSGQGTNTGELFF	TGTGCCAGCAGCGGACAGGGAACGAACACCGGGGAGCTGTTTTTT
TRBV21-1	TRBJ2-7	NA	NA	CASSKASSEQYF	TGTGCCAGCAGCAAAGCCTCCTCCGAGCAGTACTTC
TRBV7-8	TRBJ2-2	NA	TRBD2	CASSLGGTRNTGELFF	TGTGCCAGCAGCTTAGGGGGGACTAGGAACACCGGGGAGCTGTTTTTT
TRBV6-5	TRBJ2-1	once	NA	CASSNRRSYNEQFF	TGTGCCAGCAGCAACAGGCGGTCCTACAATGAGCAGTTCTTC
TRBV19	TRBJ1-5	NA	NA	CASWKGGHSNQPQHF	TGTGCCAGTTGGAAAGGGGGGCATAGCAATCAGCCCCAGCATTTT
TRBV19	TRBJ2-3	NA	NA	CASSPTSAYTQYF	TGTGCCAGTAGTCCAACCAGTGCGTATACGCAGTATTTT
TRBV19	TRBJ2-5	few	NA	CASSMKKTANPETQYF	TGTGCCAGTAGTATGAAAAAGACAGCTAACCCAGAGACCCAGTACTTC
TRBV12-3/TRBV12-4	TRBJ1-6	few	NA	CASSLPHSPLHF	TGTGCCAGCAGTTTACCCCATTCACCCCTCCACTTT
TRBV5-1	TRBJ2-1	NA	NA	CASSPTGPADEQFF	TGCGCCAGCAGCCCAACCGGCCCGGCCGATGAGCAGTTCTTC
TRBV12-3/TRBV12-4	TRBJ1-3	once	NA	CASSAAGNTIYF	TGTGCCAGCAGCGCCGCTGGAAACACCATATATTTT
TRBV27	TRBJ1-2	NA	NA	CASSTGQRRGYGYTF	TGTGCCAGCAGTACCGGACAGCGGAGGGGCTATGGCTACACCTTC
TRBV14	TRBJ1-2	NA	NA	CASSPFPVYGYTF	TGTGCCAGCAGCCCGTTTCCAGTATATGGCTACACCTTC
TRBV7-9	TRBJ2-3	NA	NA	CASSGRSFDLSSTDTQYF	TGTGCCAGCAGCGGACGGAGCTTCGACCTTTCTAGCACAGATACGCAGTATTTT
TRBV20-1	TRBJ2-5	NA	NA	CSANSFEGQYF	TGCAGTGCGAACTCTTTCGAGGGCCAGTACTTC
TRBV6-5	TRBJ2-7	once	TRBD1	CASNHQGQGLYEQYF	TGTGCCAGCAATCATCAGGGACAGGGGTTATACGAGCAGTACTTC
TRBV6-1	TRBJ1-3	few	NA	CASSEMVSSSGNTIYF	TGTGCCAGCAGTGAAATGGTGTCCAGCTCTGGAAACACCATATATTTT
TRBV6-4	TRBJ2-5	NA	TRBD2	CASSAIAGGGTQYF	TGTGCCAGCAGTGCAATAGCGGGAGGTGGGACCCAGTACTTC
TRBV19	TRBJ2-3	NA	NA	CASSRQRNTDTQYF	TGTGCCAGTAGTAGACAGCGGAACACAGATACGCAGTATTTT
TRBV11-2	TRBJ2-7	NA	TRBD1	CASSFRDRGFKGEQYF	TGTGCCAGCAGCTTTAGGGACAGGGGGTTTAAGGGCGAGCAGTACTTC
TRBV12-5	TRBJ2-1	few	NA	CASGLVLMRGPTYNEQFF	TGTGCTAGTGGTTTGGTACTCATGAGGGGACCCACTTACAATGAGCAGTTCTTC
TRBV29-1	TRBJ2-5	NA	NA	CSVEDRHRIPFETQYF	TGCAGCGTTGAAGATCGGCACAGGATCCCATTCGAGACCCAGTACTTC
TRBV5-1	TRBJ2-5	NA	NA	CASSLSTSQETQYF	TGCGCCAGCAGCCTCTCCACCAGTCAAGAGACCCAGTACTTC
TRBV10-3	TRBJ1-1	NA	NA	CAVSTGPEGGAFF	TGTGCCGTATCGACTGGGCCCGAGGGGGGCGCTTTCTTT
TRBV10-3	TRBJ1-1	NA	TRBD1	CAISEDRDEAFF	TGTGCCATCAGTGAGGACAGGGATGAAGCTTTCTTT
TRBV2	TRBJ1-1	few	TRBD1	CASRADRGNTEAFF	TGTGCCAGCAGGGCGGACAGGGGGAACACTGAAGCTTTCTTT
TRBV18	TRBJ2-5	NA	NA	CASSPLDWTEGTQYF	TGTGCCAGCTCACCGCTAGATTGGACAGAGGGGACCCAGTACTTC
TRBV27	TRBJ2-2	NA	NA	CASSFPGNTGELFF	TGTGCCAGCAGTTTCCCGGGAAACACCGGGGAGCTGTTTTTT
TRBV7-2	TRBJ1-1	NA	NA	CASSLGHGTEAFF	TGTGCCAGCAGCTTAGGTCACGGTACTGAAGCTTTCTTT
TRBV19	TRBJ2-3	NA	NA	CASSIDAGMLADTQYF	TGTGCCAGTAGTATAGATGCGGGGATGTTGGCAGATACGCAGTATTTT
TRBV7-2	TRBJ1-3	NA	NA	CASSLAGVSGNTIYF	TGTGCCAGCAGCTTAGCGGGGGTGAGCGGAAACACCATATATTTT
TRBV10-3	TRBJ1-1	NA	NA	CAISESWGGGDTEAFF	TGTGCCATCAGTGAGTCCTGGGGCGGGGGCGACACTGAAGCTTTCTTT
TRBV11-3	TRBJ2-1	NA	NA	CASSPFRGGSYNEQFF	TGTGCCAGCAGCCCCTTCCGGGGCGGCTCCTACAATGAGCAGTTCTTC
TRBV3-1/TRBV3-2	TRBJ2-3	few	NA	CASSQASLGLGGTDTQYF	TGTGCCAGCAGCCAAGCCTCGCTAGGACTCGGCGGCACAGATACGCAGTATTTT
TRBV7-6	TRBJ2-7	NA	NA	CASSLAEPSRDTYSGSYEQYF	TGTGCCAGCAGCTTAGCGGAACCATCCCGGGACACGTACTCGGGATCCTACGAGCAGTACTTC
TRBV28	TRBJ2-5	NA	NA	CASSLLSTGGSQETQYF	TGTGCCAGCAGTTTATTATCGACAGGTGGAAGCCAAGAGACCCAGTACTTC